This TCR beta chain was identified in a study of cytomegalovirus exposure and HLA in healthy donors. Study-wide background: Caucasian-associated ancestry cluster membership applied to approximately 84% of about 370 genotyped donors.

CDR1 and CDR2 (germline): SNHLY, FYNNEI. CDR3 size: 15 residues. Trimming cost V 7 bases and J 7 bases; bases outside gene matches: 11. Comment on this clone: What it binds is not known.

Overall study results and limits: Researchers left out some V segments, among them TRBV6-2 and TRBV6-3, as indistinguishable. Follow-up analysis later connected one missense variant in DCLRE1C with trimming of TCR beta V- and J-genes.

13 Jbeta primers and 60 Vbeta primers were used for the PCR. The table came from immunoSEQ multiplex PCR; TCRdb's copy has only in-frame clones and leaves some out. The data hold 150,000 to 200,000 clones, with around 73% observed a single time. The sequenced material came from PBMCs. This receptor was taken from a man aged 55 to 70 in good health and CMV-seronegative. The chain links TRBV2 to TRBJ2-1, with 9 bases identical to TRBD1. The CDR3 DNA sequence: TGTGCCAGCATCTCCGGCGGGACAGGGCGAAATGAGCAGTTCTTC. This codes for CASISGGTGRNEQFF. The whole variable domain, remainder taken from reference TRBV2 and TRBJ2-1, is EPEVTQTPSHQVTQMGQEVILRCVPISNHLYFYWYRQILGQKVEFLVSFYNNEISEKSEIFDDQFSVERPDGSNFTLKIRSTKLEDSAMYFCASISGGTGRNEQFFGPGTRLTVL.